These 11 T cell receptor beta chains share one sample of origin, sequenced in a study of blood T cells in healthy people across ages. PCR was performed a second time for roughly 7 to 11 cycles using a sample-barcoded 5' primer and a J-beta primer mix. TCRdb re-analysed the 5' RACE reads in MiXCR, keeping a single row per CDR3 protein. The sample yields fewer than 1.5 million distinct CDR3 sequences, 42% seen once. The sample comprised blood. Receptor source: a woman in her late teens or twenties in good health.

The chain combines TRBV6-5 with TRBJ2-1; D gene ambiguous. V was pared by 2 bases and J by 8 bases, with 19 bases between. The V gene's germline CDR1 is MNHEY and CDR2 SVGAGI. The CDR3 is 16 residues long. The CDR3 DNA sequence: TGTGCCAGCAGTTACCAGTGGGTAGTGCCGGCGGATGAGCAGTTCTTC. Translated, it gives CASSYQWVVPADEQFF.

The chain joins TRBV2 to TRBJ2-5, with 12 bases that match TRBD2. The CDR3 consists of 16 residues. V lost 7 bases to trimming and J lost 4 bases; unmatched junction nucleotides: 10. In germline, CDR1 is SNHLY, CDR2 FYNNEI. As DNA, the CDR3 is TGTGCCAGCAAGAGTTCTGGGACTAGCGGGTCAGAGACCCAGTACTTC. As protein: CASKSSGTSGSETQYF.

In this sample, this clonotype turned up once. This chain joins TRBV4-1 and TRBJ2-5; 9 positions match TRBD2. The CDR3 loop spans 16 amino acids. V was clipped by 4 bases and J by 12 bases; unmatched bases: 18. CDR1 and CDR2 (germline): MGHRA, YSYEKL. The CDR3 DNA is TGCGCCAGCAGCCCCCATGGTAGCGGGAGACAGGTGGGGGAGTACTTC. Translation gives CASSPHGSGRQVGEYF.

This clonotype was found a few times. The chain is built from TRBV21-1 and TRBJ2-1. TRBV21-1 is listed as a pseudogene. The CDR3 spans 19 residues. As DNA, the CDR3 is TGTGCCAGCAGCAAAGCGCGGTGCGGTCGTTGGTTCTCCTACAATGAGCAGTTCTTC. It encodes CASSKARCGRWFSYNEQFF.

The rearrangement uses TRBV28 and TRBJ1-1; possible D gene TRBD1, 5 bases. Germline assignment: CDR1 MDHEN and CDR2 SYDVKM. This CDR3 region has 14 residues. Trimming removed 10 bases from V and 0 bases from J, with 15 bases in between. The CDR3 loop reads CATGLEGVNTEAFF. Here the CDR3 DNA reads TGTGCCACGGGACTCGAAGGGGTGAACACTGAAGCTTTCTTT.

The V and J genes are TRBV27 and TRBJ2-2; 8 nucleotides line up with TRBD2. CDR1 and CDR2 from the germline V gene are MNHEY and SMNVEV (reference sequence). V lost 6 bases and J lost 8; bases outside the gene matches: 5. The CDR3 has 13 amino acids. In nucleotides, the CDR3 is TGTGCCAGCAGCCGGACTAGCTTAGGGGAGCTGTTTTTT. It codes for CASSRTSLGELFF.

The chain employs TRBV10-3 and TRBJ2-3, with TRBD2 matching 15 bases. The CDR3 contains 16 residues. After removal of 7 bases from V and 6 bases from J, the junction contained 8 bases not matched to a gene. CDR1 is ENHRY and CDR2 is SYGVKD in the germline V gene. The CDR3 here is CAITHGLAGGPDTQYF. The CDR3 nucleotides are TGTGCCATCACCCACGGACTAGCGGGAGGGCCGGATACGCAGTATTTT.

As for this clonotype: Sequence at one end of the junction differs from germline and may be a read error. This sequence joins TRBV6-6 and TRBJ2-1; tentatively, D is TRBD1 (6 bases). The CDR3 is 11 amino acids. CDR1 is MNHNY, CDR2 SVGAGI, per germline (reference sequence). In DNA form, the CDR3 reads TGTACCAGCAGTTATCCGGACAGGCAGTTCTTC. This translates into CTSSYPDRQFF.

This clonotype was seen only a few times. This chain connects TRBV6-5 to TRBJ2-1, with TRBD2 matching over 9 bases. Looked up from germline, CDR1 is MNHEY and CDR2 is SVGAGI. This CDR3 contains 13 residues. Trimming cost V 6 bases and J 10 bases; bases outside gene matches: 7. In DNA, the CDR3 is TGTGCCAGCAGATTCCCTAGCGGGACCGAGCAGTTCTTC. It codes for CASRFPSGTEQFF.

This clonotype was recorded at least ten times. V is TRBV29-1 and J is TRBJ2-6; no reliable D call. This CDR3 spans 13 amino acids. V was clipped by 4 bases and J by 1 base, with 5 bases between them. From germline, CDR1 is SQVTM and CDR2 ANQGSEA. CDR3 bases: TGCAGCGTTGTCCGTTCTGGGGCCAACGTCCTGACTTTC. It yields the protein CSVVRSGANVLTF.

This sequence joins TRBV11-2 and TRBJ2-1; 14 bases are shared with TRBD2. The CDR3 length is 20 residues. CDR1 is SGHAT, CDR2 FQNNGV, per germline. V trimming: 0 bases; J trimming: 4 bases; junction bases outside the gene matches: 11. CDR3 loop: CASSLDIPTSGRATYNEQFF. The CDR3, as DNA: TGTGCCAGCAGCTTAGACATCCCGACTAGCGGGAGGGCCACGTACAATGAGCAGTTCTTC. The full variable domain, in which reference TRBV11-2 and TRBJ2-1 provide the parts outside the CDR3, is EAGVAQSPRYKIIEKRQSVAFWCNPISGHATLYWYQQILGQGPKLLIQFQNNGVVDDSQLPKDRFSAERLKGVDSTLKIQPAKLEDSAVYLCASSLDIPTSGRATYNEQFFGPGTRLTVL.